This entry describes one T cell receptor beta chain. Its antigen is still unknown. No per-base quality is available; no much larger clone lies one base away. This sample also contains other DNA sequences that code for the same CDR3. This record belongs to a study of blood T cell repertoires in COVID-19 (dated by TCRdb to 2020 to 2022). Describing the broader study: Collaborator samples came from the United States, Italy and Spain and covered acute and convalescent phases of COVID-19. Deeply sampled blood TCRbeta repertoires from subjects exposed to, actively infected with, or recovered from COVID-19 were included in the dataset. A de-identified subject ID, COVID-19 status, age in years and sex were almost always included in the sample metadata. The material from the prospective study consisted of cDNA or gDNA derived from T cells, B-cell-depleted T cells, or PBMCs. The repertoires were released in a freely available public database meant as a resource for research on the immune response to SARS-CoV-2. The samples were drawn from two sources: the first 160 participants of the ongoing ImmuneRACE study, and over 950 subjects contributed by 6 global collaborators. Where HLA class I and class II types were available, the types were taken from metadata supplied by the sample provider, not from assay-based typing.

TCRbeta CDR3 regions were amplified from genomic DNA by means of the immunoSEQ Assay, a bias-controlled multiplex PCR. From the authors' description of their analysis: Nucleated cell counts per sample were estimated from amplification of reference gene primers within the assay. To quantify the absolute abundance of each unique TCRbeta CDR3 rearrangement, sequence reads were collapsed and filtered. For each sample, productive Simpson clonality was calculated as the square root of Simpson's diversity index over productive rearrangements. This is the immuneACCESS table as TCRdb keeps it, with only in-frame sequences that have V and J called. A part of the clones is gone; compared with another copy, unresolved V genes explain less than half, and the rest is unexplained. The V and J calls and the clone size are those of that table, but D and trimming were determined from the DNA. The sample contains fewer than 250,000 clones, around four fifths of them found a single time. Of the sample, roughly 21% is held by the ten largest clones.

Findings and caveats that apply to the study as a whole: The amount of clinical and demographic metadata varied by source and participant and was provided uncurated.

Each collaborating institution followed its own protocols to collect whole blood in K2EDTA tubes. Collaborator samples were shipped for TCRbeta analysis as frozen whole blood, isolated PBMCs, or DNA extracted from either sample type. The junction carries 5 bases between V and J, which are trimmed by 2 bases and 1 base respectively. The CDR3 covers 13 residues, taking in both the cysteine and the phenylalanine. Of all the DNA, just the CDR3 is kept, 39 bases in frame from base 1. Source material: peripheral blood. Recombination connected TRBV12-3 or TRBV12-4 to TRBJ1-1; the D region possibly corresponds to TRBD1 (5 bases align). The clonotype was recovered from a man between 25 and 39 years old with active or convalescent COVID-19. The CDR3 reads as follows: CASSLTGNTEAFF. The DNA sequence reads TGTGCCAGCAGTTTAACAGGGAACACTGAAGCTTTCTTT.